This entry lists 24 T cell receptor beta chains sequenced from one sample in a study of OX40 agonist ivuxolimab in advanced cancers. The assay was immunoSEQ multiplex PCR, and TCRdb's table has in-frame clones only and misses some. The data contain about 58,000 clones, 80% to 90% of them seen just once; the ten biggest clones take up about 3.3%. The source was CD4+ or CD8+ T cells sorted from blood, collected in a trial of the OX40 agonist ivuxolimab. The source is an adult with an advanced solid tumor such as melanoma, head and neck, liver or kidney cancer.

This chain connects TRBV4-1 to TRBJ2-5; TRBD2 matches 7 bases. J gave up 1 base and V 4 bases, and 12 bases lay outside the gene matches. In germline, CDR1 is MGHRA, CDR2 YSYEKL. CDR3 length: 17 residues. The chain's CDR3 is CASSLTRGGQGQETQYF. CDR3 DNA: TGCGCCAGCAGCCTTACAAGGGGAGGGCAGGGCCAAGAGACCCAGTACTTC.

This clone was detected once. The chain employs TRBV2 and TRBJ2-3, with 9 bases that match TRBD1. The CDR3 has 15 residues. V was pared by 5 bases and J by 2 bases, with 5 bases of the junction left unmatched. The germline gives CDR1 SNHLY, CDR2 FYNNEI. The CDR3 protein is CASSSRTGDTDTQYF. CDR3 coding DNA: TGTGCCAGCAGTTCAAGGACAGGGGACACAGATACGCAGTATTTT.

This clone has just one count. The chain couples TRBV6-1 to TRBJ1-5, with TRBD1 matching over 10 bases. The CDR3 runs 16 residues. Germline V lookup: CDR1 MNHNS, CDR2 SASEGT. The trim removed 3 bases at V and 1 base at J, leaving 3 bases unmatched. In DNA form, the CDR3 reads TGTGCCAGCAGTGACCGGGACAGGGGCAGCAATCAGCCCCAGCATTTT. It codes for CASSDRDRGSNQPQHF.

This sequence joins TRBV28 and TRBJ1-2; possible D gene TRBD1, 6 bases. Germline loops: CDR1 MDHEN, CDR2 SYDVKM. V lost 9 bases to trimming and J lost 0 bases, with 14 bases between them. The CDR3 covers 14 residues. As DNA, the CDR3 is TGTGCCAGTGGTATTGGGGGCACTAACTATGGCTACACCTTC. Its protein is CASGIGGTNYGYTF.

This chain uses TRBV9 with TRBJ2-7; D tentatively fits TRBD1 or TRBD2 (5 bases each). Germline loops: CDR1 SGDLS, CDR2 YYNGEE. V lost 0 bases and J 1 base, leaving 11 bases between the germline ends. The CDR3 is made up of 15 amino acids. The CDR3 DNA is TGTGCCAGCAGCGTAGCTCCGGGGCTATCCTACGAGCAGTACTTC. It codes for CASSVAPGLSYEQYF. The full variable domain, its missing parts supplied by reference TRBV9 and TRBJ2-7, is DSGVTQTPKHLITATGQRVTLRCSPRSGDLSVYWYQQSLDQGLQFLIQYYNGEERAKGNILERFSAQQFPDLHSELNLSSLELGDSALYFCASSVAPGLSYEQYFGPGTRLTVT.

The V call is TRBV19, the J call TRBJ1-2, with D perhaps TRBD1 (5 bases). The V end was cut by 3 bases, the J end by 3 bases, with 8 bases between. Germline V gene sequence: CDR1 LNHDA, CDR2 SQIVND (reference sequence). CDR3 size: 13 residues. This CDR3 reads CASSIQGYYGYTF. The CDR3 nucleotides read TGTGCCAGTAGTATTCAGGGATACTATGGCTACACCTTC.

Note on this clone: Sequence at one end of the junction differs from germline and may be a read error. The V and J genes are TRBV7-7 and TRBJ2-2, with D perhaps given as TRBD1 or TRBD2 (5 bases each). From germline, CDR1 is SSHAT and CDR2 FNYEAQ (reference sequence). CDR3 length equals 15 residues. For the CDR3, the DNA is TGTGCTAGCAGCCAGGGACCCACGAACACCGGGGAGCTGTTTTTT. Protein sequence: CASSQGPTNTGELFF.

This chain uses TRBV2 with TRBJ1-5, with D perhaps TRBD1 (5 bases). Germline CDR1 and CDR2: SNHLY and FYNNEI. This CDR3 is built from 15 residues. Trimming took off 8 bases at V and 2 bases at J, with 16 bases between the two ends. The CDR3 nucleotides are TGTGCCAGCGCTAGGGGCAGGGTAGGCAATCAGCCCCAGCATTTT. Protein sequence: CASARGRVGNQPQHF.

Here the CDR3 reads CASSLGTETQYF. The DNA for the CDR3 is TGTGCCAGCAGCTTAGGTACCGAGACCCAGTACTTC. This rearrangement joins TRBV11-2 to TRBJ2-5; D unresolved. Trimming stripped 1 base from V and 5 bases from J, with 5 bases between. CDR3 length: 12 amino acids. Germline V gene sequence: CDR1 SGHAT, CDR2 FQNNGV.

This clone was observed once. The chain employs TRBV2 and TRBJ1-1; unclear D gene. The CDR3 has 14 amino acids. CDR1 is SNHLY and CDR2 is FYNNEI in the germline V gene. V was pared by 6 bases and J by 4 bases, with 15 bases between. In nucleotides, the CDR3 is TGTGCCAGCAGACCCTCGCTCAGAGCCACTGAAGCTTTCTTT. It codes for CASRPSLRATEAFF.

The CDR3 region is CASSYSGEGNEQYF. The CDR3 DNA reads TGTGCCAGCAGTTATTCGGGGGAGGGGAACGAGCAGTACTTC. This chain joins TRBV6-5 and TRBJ2-5; 7 bases are a match to TRBD2. Gene TRBJ2-7 matches the end of the DNA better, so the J call may be wrong. Germline CDR1 and CDR2: MNHEY and SVGAGI. CDR3 length: 14 residues.

The chain recombines TRBV30 with TRBJ2-2; 15 bases match TRBD2. CDR1 is GTSNPN, CDR2 SVGIG, per germline (reference sequence). J was trimmed by 8 bases and V by 4 bases; bases with no gene match: 2. The length of the CDR3 is 14 residues. This CDR3 reads CAWKGLAGGGELFF. CDR3 in DNA: TGTGCCTGGAAGGGACTAGCGGGAGGAGGGGAGCTGTTTTTT.

This clone has just one count. This chain uses TRBV5-1 with TRBJ2-7; possibly TRBD1 for D (7 bases). The V and J ends lost 4 bases and 6 bases respectively, with 17 bases between them. Germline V gene data show CDR1 as SGHRS and CDR2 as YFSETQ. The CDR3 consists of 14 residues. CDR3 sequence reads: CASSIQGGRSEQYF. CDR3 sequence (DNA): TGCGCCAGCAGCATTCAGGGGGGAAGATCCGAGCAGTACTTC.

This sequence joins TRBV11-2 and TRBJ1-4; 12 nucleotides agree with TRBD1. J lost 10 bases, V lost 6 bases, and 6 bases had no gene match. The CDR3 is 14 residues long. In germline, CDR1 is SGHAT, CDR2 FQNNGV. CDR3 nucleotide sequence: TGTGCCAGCAGTCAAGGGACAGGGGGCGGAAAACTGTTTTTT. Protein: CASSQGTGGGKLFF.

Details on this clone: A read error may account for a junction end that differs from germline. This rearrangement joins TRBV7-8 to TRBJ2-1; TRBD1 might be the D (6 bases). The germline V gene encodes CDR1 SGHVS and CDR2 FQNEAQ. There are 13 residues in the CDR3. The CDR3 sequence is CASTLDRYNEQFF. CDR3 DNA: TGTGCCAGCACCTTAGACAGGTACAATGAGCAGTTCTTC.

The rearrangement joins TRBV6-5 to TRBJ1-2, with unresolved D. Trimming shortened V by 6 bases and J by 5 bases, and 19 bases separated the two germline ends. Looked up from germline, CDR1 is MNHEY and CDR2 is SVGAGI. The CDR3 consists of 15 residues. The CDR3 nucleotides read TGTGCCAGCAGCCCCTTGGGAAGGGATGAGTATGGCTACACCTTC. Translation: CASSPLGRDEYGYTF.

CDR3: CASSIDPSLAKNIQYF. CDR3 DNA sequence: TGTGCCAGTAGTATAGATCCCAGCCTAGCCAAAAACATTCAGTACTTC. This rearrangement joins TRBV19 to TRBJ2-4; no clear D. The V gene's germline CDR1 is LNHDA and CDR2 SQIVND (reference sequence). V was pared by 0 bases and J by 0 bases, with 9 bases between. The CDR3 length is 16 residues.

V usage is TRBV19 and J usage is TRBJ1-2, with D uncertain. Germline loops: CDR1 LNHDA, CDR2 SQIVND (reference sequence). V lost 6 bases, J lost 7 bases, and 21 bases lay in between. The CDR3 sequence is 15 residues long. The CDR3 nucleotides read TGTGCCAGTAGCCCCCCGAGCAGTTATGAGGGTGGCTACACCTTC. Protein: CASSPPSSYEGGYTF.

The sample holds one count of this clone. This chain uses TRBV29-1 with TRBJ2-7; D is unresolved. The V gene's germline CDR1 is SQVTM and CDR2 ANQGSEA. The length of the CDR3 is 11 residues. The V end lost 3 bases, the J end lost 6 bases, and 9 bases lay between the germline ends. CDR3 sequence: CSVDGVGEQYF. As DNA, the CDR3 is TGCAGCGTTGATGGGGTAGGCGAGCAGTACTTC.

V is TRBV28 and J is TRBJ2-3; TRBD1 might be the D (5 bases). V gave up 4 bases and J gave up 2 bases, with 7 bases separating them. Germline V lookup: CDR1 MDHEN, CDR2 SYDVKM. The CDR3 length is 13 residues. CDR3 loop: CASSSGNTDTQYF. The CDR3 DNA follows: TGTGCCAGCAGTTCAGGGAACACAGATACGCAGTATTTT. Combining the CDR3 with reference TRBV28 and TRBJ2-3 gives the whole variable domain DVKVTQSSRYLVKRTGEKVFLECVQDMDHENMFWYRQDPGLGLRLIYFSYDVKMKEKGDIPEGYSVSREKKERFSLILESASTNQTSMYLCASSSGNTDTQYFGPGTRLTVL.

The chain recombines TRBV5-1 with TRBJ2-1; the match to TRBD1 covers 10 bases. Germline lookup yields CDR1 SGHRS and CDR2 YFSETQ. V lost 3 bases and J lost 4; bases outside the gene matches: 1. The CDR3 loop spans 14 amino acids. CDR3 sequence reads: CASSSGQGYNEQFF. The CDR3 DNA reads TGCGCCAGCAGCTCGGGACAGGGGTACAATGAGCAGTTCTTC.

This clone came up once. The V gene is TRBV7-2, the J gene TRBJ2-5, with 9 positions matching TRBD1. There are 15 residues in the CDR3. V lost 5 bases, J lost 4 bases, and 8 bases stayed unmatched. The V gene's germline CDR1 is SGHTA and CDR2 FQGNSA. The CDR3 loop reads CASSTLQGAGETQYF. As DNA, the CDR3 is TGTGCCAGCAGCACCTTACAGGGGGCGGGAGAGACCCAGTACTTC. The full variable domain, rest sourced from reference TRBV7-2 and TRBJ2-5, is GAGVSQSPSNKVTEKGKDVELRCDPISGHTALYWYRQSLGQGLEFLIYFQGNSAPDKSGLPSDRFSAERTGGSVSTLTIQRTQQEDSAVYLCASSTLQGAGETQYFGPGTRLLVL.

This clone was recorded once. J is TRBJ2-1 and V is TRBV7-9; 7 positions match TRBD2. The germline V gene has CDR1 SEHNR and CDR2 FQNEAQ (reference sequence). The CDR3 contains 14 residues. J gave up 1 base and V 5 bases, and 2 bases lay outside the gene matches. CDR3 residues: CASSRGESYNEQFF. CDR3 bases: TGTGCCAGCAGCCGGGGGGAGTCCTACAATGAGCAGTTCTTC.

The chain employs TRBV11-2 and TRBJ2-4; D remains ambiguous. The length of the CDR3 is 14 residues. Trimming pared 2 bases from V and 9 bases from J, leaving 14 bases between. CDR1 is SGHAT and CDR2 is FQNNGV in the germline V gene. CDR3 in DNA: TGTGCCAGCAGCTTAAGCACAGCCAAGGGCATTCAGTACTTC. Its translation is CASSLSTAKGIQYF.